This T cell receptor beta chain was observed in a study of T cells in Graves' hyperthyroidism and ophthalmopathy. Study information: Before treatment of any kind, peripheral blood was taken at initial diagnosis.

Diagnoses were established using clinical symptoms, serum thyroxine and TRAb, thyroid ultrasound and orbital computed tomography. Study observations and caveats: Prediction of ophthalmopathy progression came a median approximately 6.6 months pre-onset. Using 13 V-J features, a model discriminated ophthalmopathy from stable hyperthyroidism.

RNA transcripts provided the source from which TCR beta CDR3 regions were amplified. The HTBI primer set was used in a first-round RT-PCR of the TCR CDR3. TCRdb reanalysed the multiplex PCR reads using MiXCR and keeps one entry per CDR3 protein. The top ten hold approximately 16% of the sample, which has 600,000 to 850,000 distinct CDR3 sequences, roughly 20% seen once. Details on this clonotype: Antigen specificity is unknown.

Germline trimming cut 4 bases from V and 1 base from J; bases unmatched to any gene: 5. Germline CDR1 reads MNHNS; CDR2 reads SASEGT. The CDR3 covers 15 residues. The sample taken for sequencing was blood. This TCR was recovered from a woman aged 50 to 60 with Graves' hyperthyroidism that later progressed to Graves' ophthalmopathy. The chain uses TRBV6-1 and TRBJ1-1, with TRBD1 matching 8 bases. The DNA for the CDR3 is TGTGCCAGCAGTGTCATGGACAGGGCGAACACTGAAGCTTTCTTT. The encoded protein is CASSVMDRANTEAFF.